A single sample is the source of the 17 T cell receptor beta chains below, sequenced in a study of T cell responses to AZD1222 COVID-19 vaccine. Produced via immunoSEQ multiplex PCR; TCRdb's table is partial and in-frame only. The sample has about 150,000 clones; 80% to 90% are singletons. Material: peripheral blood, obtained on day 0 of AZD1222 vaccination. These receptors were obtained from an adult in good health.

This chain uses TRBV3-1 (or the pseudogene TRBV3-2) with TRBJ2-5; 9 positions match TRBD2. This CDR3 comprises 17 residues. Germline V gives CDR1 LGHDT, CDR2 YNNKEL (reference sequence). Trimming at V came to 1 base and at J to 2 bases, leaving 8 bases not matched to a gene. The CDR3 sequence is CASSQGSLAGIQETQYF. In DNA form, the CDR3 reads TGTGCCAGCAGCCAAGGTAGCCTAGCGGGGATACAAGAGACCCAGTACTTC.

V gene TRBV11-2 combines with J gene TRBJ1-1, with 10 bases identical to TRBD1. The CDR3 loop spans 16 amino acids. CDR1 is SGHAT, CDR2 FQNNGV, per germline. V lost 5 bases and J lost 4; bases outside the gene matches: 10. CDR3 amino acids: CASSPRDRGWSTEAFF. As DNA, the CDR3 is TGTGCCAGCAGCCCCAGGGACAGGGGATGGAGCACTGAAGCTTTCTTT.

V usage is TRBV18 and J usage is TRBJ2-2; D is unclear. Germline-derived CDR1 and CDR2 are KGHSH and LQKENI. This CDR3 has 13 residues. V was shortened by 2 bases and J by 8 bases, with 9 bases between the two germline ends. The CDR3 region is CASSPFESGELFF. CDR3 nucleotides: TGTGCCAGCTCACCATTCGAGTCTGGGGAGCTGTTTTTT.

The chain carries TRBV28 and TRBJ2-7; D perhaps matches TRBD1 (6 bases). Germline CDR1 is MDHEN and CDR2 is SYDVKM. The length of the CDR3 is 14 residues. Trimming left V 3 bases short and J 0 bases short, with 9 bases between. The CDR3 is CASSFEGGSYEQYF. CDR3 coding DNA: TGTGCCAGCAGTTTCGAAGGGGGCTCCTACGAGCAGTACTTC.

The chain carries TRBV27 and TRBJ2-1, with 13 bases that match TRBD2. CDR1 and CDR2 from the germline V gene are MNHEY and SMNVEV (reference sequence). CDR3 length: 14 residues. Trimming took 8 bases from V and 8 from J; bases not matched to a gene: 6. In nucleotides, the CDR3 is TGTGCCAGCTCAGGACTAGCGGGAGTCCATGAGCAGTTCTTC. This codes for CASSGLAGVHEQFF.

The chain employs TRBV3-1 (or the pseudogene TRBV3-2) and TRBJ1-1; D is uncertain. The germline CDR1 and CDR2 sequences are LGHDT and YNNKEL (reference sequence). Between the trimmed V and J ends, which lost 1 base and 1 base, there was a span of 19 bases. CDR3 length: 18 residues. The DNA of the CDR3 is TGTGCCAGCAGCCAAGCTGAGTGGTTCCGAAAGCCGAACACTGAAGCTTTCTTT. As protein: CASSQAEWFRKPNTEAFF.

V gene TRBV21-1 combines with J gene TRBJ2-4. TRBV21-1 is described as a pseudogene. This CDR3 region has 16 residues. The CDR3 sequence is CASSLQGPPAKNIQYF. The CDR3 nucleotides read TGTGCCAGCAGCTTGCAGGGACCCCCAGCCAAAAACATTCAGTACTTC.

The CDR3 coding sequence is TGTGCCAGCAGCTTCTTATCGGGAGTTGCAGATACGCAGTATTTT. The encoded protein is CASSFLSGVADTQYF. The chain combines TRBV5-4 with TRBJ2-3, with D perhaps matching TRBD2 (6 bases). This CDR3 has 15 amino acids. Germline CDR1 reads SGHNT; CDR2 reads YYREEE (reference sequence). Trimming stripped 2 bases from V and 4 bases from J, with 14 bases between.

This chain uses TRBV5-5 with TRBJ1-1, with TRBD1 as a possible D gene (5 bases). With 3 bases removed from V and 6 bases from J, the gap between germline ends came to 18 bases. Germline lookup yields CDR1 SGHKS and CDR2 YYEKEE (reference sequence). This CDR3 has 15 amino acids. The CDR3 protein is CASSSSARQLAEAFF. The DNA for the CDR3 is TGTGCCAGCAGCTCATCTGCTCGACAGTTAGCTGAAGCTTTCTTT.

The chain combines TRBV5-1 with TRBJ2-2; a weak D match, TRBD2 (7 bases). Germline CDR1 is SGHRS and CDR2 is YFSETQ. V lost 3 bases and J lost 6, with 21 bases in between. The CDR3 is made up of 17 amino acids. CDR3 sequence reads: CASSSVGGTSFPGELFF. The CDR3 region has the DNA TGCGCCAGCAGCTCTGTGGGGGGGACAAGTTTCCCCGGGGAGCTGTTTTTT.

The gene calls are TRBV2 and TRBJ1-6; D gene ambiguous. The CDR3 length is 12 residues. V shed 7 bases and J shed 3 bases, with 4 bases lying between them. Germline loops: CDR1 SNHLY, CDR2 FYNNEI. The CDR3 loop reads CASKSYNSPLHF. The CDR3 DNA is TGTGCCAGCAAGAGCTATAATTCACCCCTCCACTTT.

V usage is TRBV3-1 (or the pseudogene TRBV3-2) and J usage is TRBJ2-3; 8 positions agree with TRBD1. J lost 4 bases, V lost 4 bases, and 13 bases had no gene match. The germline gives CDR1 LGHDT, CDR2 YNNKEL (reference sequence). The CDR3 has 17 residues. CDR3 region: CASSRATGVVGADTQYF. In DNA form, the CDR3 reads TGTGCCAGCAGCCGGGCGACAGGGGTAGTCGGGGCAGATACGCAGTATTTT.

J is TRBJ2-4 and V is TRBV6-5; the match to TRBD2 covers 7 bases. V gave up 7 bases and J gave up 4 bases; unmatched junction bases: 10. The germline V gene has CDR1 MNHEY and CDR2 SVGAGI. This CDR3 has 15 amino acids. CDR3 bases: TGTGCCAGCAACCTTCTGGGGGGGGTTAAAAACATTCAGTACTTC. Translating it yields CASNLLGGVKNIQYF.

This chain links TRBV3-1 (or the pseudogene TRBV3-2) with TRBJ2-1, with TRBD2 matching 10 bases. The CDR3 covers 14 residues. Per the germline V gene, CDR1 is LGHDT and CDR2 is YNNKEL (reference sequence). The J segment lost 5 bases and the V segment lost 4 bases, leaving 2 bases of the junction unmatched. CDR3 coding DNA: TGTGCCAGCAGCCTAGCGGGAGGCCACAATGAGCAGTTCTTC. Translation: CASSLAGGHNEQFF.

This clone was counted a single time. The chain has TRBV28 and TRBJ2-1; 13 bases are a match to TRBD2. After removal of 5 bases from V and 9 bases from J, the junction contained 10 bases not matched to a gene. Germline CDR1 is MDHEN and CDR2 is SYDVKM. The CDR3 has 16 amino acids. The CDR3 DNA reads as TGTGCCAGCAGTCGCGTACGGACTAGCGGGAGATTTGAGCAGTTCTTC. Translated: CASSRVRTSGRFEQFF.

The V gene is TRBV5-4, the J gene TRBJ2-1, with 8 bases matching TRBD2. The CDR3 covers 16 residues. The germline CDR1 and CDR2 sequences are SGHNT and YYREEE (reference sequence). V lost 0 bases and J lost 2; bases outside the gene matches: 4. CDR3 amino acids: CASSLVAGGTYNEQFF. The CDR3 coding sequence is TGTGCCAGCAGCTTGGTTGCGGGGGGAACCTACAATGAGCAGTTCTTC.

The genes are TRBV6-5 and TRBJ1-2; perhaps TRBD1 as D (6 bases). V dropped 2 bases and J dropped 8 bases, with 9 bases sitting between them. Germline V gene lookup returns CDR1 MNHEY and CDR2 SVGAGI. This CDR3 comprises 12 residues. The CDR3 protein is CASSYEGVGYTF. The CDR3 DNA is TGTGCCAGCAGTTACGAGGGGGTGGGCTACACCTTC.